The clone carrying this TCR beta chain has only a few counts. At the DNA level, this CDR3 is encoded by other sequences in the same sample as well. The data originate from a study of cytomegalovirus exposure and HLA in healthy donors. PCR used 60 Vbeta primers and 13 Jbeta primers. Assay used: immunoSEQ multiplex PCR; TCRdb lists only in-frame clones, some missing. The sample contains about 160,000 clones, approximately 74% of which appear only once. The TCR comes from a woman under 40 in good health and CMV-seronegative. The sample comprised PBMCs.

The CDR3 region has the DNA TGTGCCATCAGTGAGGTCAGGGTTGACGAGCAGTACTTC. Its translation: CAISEVRVDEQYF. The V gene is TRBV10-3, the J gene TRBJ2-7, with a possible D match to TRBD1 (5 bases). Trimming cost V 2 bases and J 5 bases, with 10 bases left between them. CDR3 length equals 13 residues. Germline lookup yields CDR1 ENHRY and CDR2 SYGVKD.